These 14 T cell receptor beta chains originate from one sample sequenced in a study of T cells in Graves' hyperthyroidism and ophthalmopathy. Amplification of TCR beta CDR3 regions used RNA as the template. An initial round of RT-PCR targeting the TCR CDR3 relied on the HTBI primer set. TCRdb fed the multiplex PCR reads into MiXCR, producing one record per CDR3 protein. The table records about 340,000 distinct CDR3 sequences, about 20% of them present only once. The specimen was blood. The origin of the receptors is a woman in her forties or fifties with Graves' hyperthyroidism.

This clonotype was detected many times. This rearrangement joins TRBV5-1 to TRBJ1-2; perhaps TRBD1 as D (6 bases). V gave up 1 base and J gave up 0 bases, with 13 bases separating them. The CDR3 covers 16 residues. The germline gives CDR1 SGHRS, CDR2 YFSETQ. CDR3 nucleotides: TGCGCCAGCAGCTTGTGGGGGGCCGGTTCTAACTATGGCTACACCTTC. This codes for CASSLWGAGSNYGYTF.

Details on this clonotype: Being one base from a much bigger clone, this may be a read error. No conserved phenylalanine or tryptophan is present at the end of the CDR3, so a read error is the likely explanation. This chain's CDR3 is CAWNRRDKNQPQHS. The CDR3 DNA follows: TGTGCCTGGAATCGTAGGGACAAGAACCAGCCCCAGCATTCT. The chain recombines TRBV30 with TRBJ1-5; maybe TRBD1 (6 bases). CDR3 size: 14 residues. With 4 bases removed from V and 7 bases from J, the gap between germline ends came to 17 bases. CDR1 is GTSNPN, CDR2 SVGIG, per germline (reference sequence).

This clonotype was recorded at least ten times. This rearrangement joins TRBV10-2 to TRBJ2-7; possible D gene TRBD1, 5 bases. CDR1 WSHSY and CDR2 SAAADI come from the germline V gene. The CDR3 runs to 13 residues. V dropped 2 bases and J dropped 3 bases, with 8 bases sitting between them. This CDR3 is CASSEARVYEQYV. CDR3 DNA sequence: TGCGCCAGCAGTGAGGCCAGGGTCTACGAGCAGTACGTC.

This clonotype was counted between two and nine times. The V gene is TRBV19, the J gene TRBJ2-3; 9 positions agree with TRBD1. The CDR3 length is 16 residues. Germline V gene sequence: CDR1 LNHDA, CDR2 SQIVND (reference sequence). The junction had 6 bases not matched to a gene; V was cut back by 3 bases and J by 2 bases. CDR3 amino acids: CASSIRDRAHTDTQYF. CDR3 nucleotide sequence: TGTGCCAGTAGTATTCGGGACAGGGCACACACAGATACGCAGTATTTT.

This clonotype was counted between two and nine times. In nucleotides, the CDR3 is TGCGCCAGCAGCCGGTTGTTCCTAAGCACAGATACGCAGTATTTT. This encodes CASSRLFLSTDTQYF. The chain links TRBV4-1 to TRBJ2-3, with D unresolved. This CDR3 spans 15 amino acids. V was shortened by 4 bases and J by 0 bases, with 11 bases between the two germline ends. Germline V gene data show CDR1 as MGHRA and CDR2 as YSYEKL.

This clonotype came up a few times. The CDR3 region has the DNA TGTGCCTGGAGTGTGGGCTCTGGAAACACCATATATTTT. Its protein is CAWSVGSGNTIYF. This chain uses TRBV30 with TRBJ1-3; D gene uncertain. CDR3 size: 13 residues. Germline assignment: CDR1 GTSNPN and CDR2 SVGIG (reference sequence). The V and J ends lost 0 bases and 0 bases respectively, with 3 bases between them.

This clonotype was seen a few times. V and J are TRBV7-9 and TRBJ2-5; 7 nucleotides align to TRBD1. This CDR3 is built from 15 residues. Germline lookup yields CDR1 SEHNR and CDR2 FQNEAQ (reference sequence). With 4 bases clipped from V and 2 bases from J, the junction kept 7 bases outside the gene matches. For the CDR3, the DNA is TGTGCCAGCAGCTGGCCAGGGGGTCGGCAAGAGACCCAGTACTTC. This encodes CASSWPGGRQETQYF.

This clonotype was picked up many times. The V gene is TRBV30, the J gene TRBJ2-2; possibly TRBD1 for D (6 bases). V was pared by 5 bases and J by 4 bases, with 11 bases between. The CDR3 has 13 residues. Looked up from germline, CDR1 is GTSNPN and CDR2 is SVGIG (reference sequence). The CDR3 coding sequence is TGTGCCTGGGATACACAGGGCACCGGGGAGCTGTTTTTT. Encoded protein: CAWDTQGTGELFF. Filled out from reference TRBV30 and TRBJ2-2, the complete variable domain reads SQTIHQWPATLVQPVGSPLSLECTVEGTSNPNLYWYRQAAGRGLQLLFYSVGIGQISSEVPQNLSASRPQDRQFILSSKKLLLSDSGFYLCAWDTQGTGELFFGEGSRLTVL.

The V gene is TRBV24-1, the J gene TRBJ2-2; D tentatively reads TRBD1 or TRBD2 (7 bases each). Germline V lookup: CDR1 KGHDR, CDR2 SFDVKD. V gave up 9 bases and J gave up 3 bases, with 13 bases separating them. The CDR3 has 14 amino acids. CDR3 amino acids: CATQGGQDTGELFF. CDR3 bases: TGTGCCACCCAGGGGGGGCAGGACACCGGGGAGCTGTTTTTT.

This rearrangement joins TRBV6-1 to TRBJ2-1; tentative D call: TRBD2 (6 bases). Deletions cut 4 bases from V and 5 bases from J, with 12 bases between. From germline, CDR1 is MNHNS and CDR2 SASEGT. The length of the CDR3 is 14 residues. CDR3 protein: CASSGLGRNNEQFF. The CDR3 region has the DNA TGTGCCAGCAGTGGACTAGGGAGAAACAATGAGCAGTTCTTC.

This clonotype came up many times. This chain connects TRBV2 to TRBJ1-2; a weak D match, TRBD1 (5 bases). The CDR3 is made up of 14 amino acids. The germline V gene has CDR1 SNHLY and CDR2 FYNNEI. Deletions cut 2 bases from V and 8 bases from J, with 15 bases between. CDR3 nucleotide sequence: TGTGCCAGCAGTGAAAGCAGGGACCTGAAGGGCTACACCTTC. Translating gives CASSESRDLKGYTF.

This clonotype showed up many times. This rearrangement joins TRBV28 to TRBJ1-1, with TRBD1 as a possible D gene (6 bases). The germline V gene has CDR1 MDHEN and CDR2 SYDVKM. This CDR3 comprises 16 residues. The V gene lost 3 bases and the J gene lost 0 bases, with 14 bases spanning the gap. The CDR3 loop is CASSFNRASLNTEAFF. The CDR3 region has the DNA TGTGCCAGCAGTTTCAACAGGGCCTCTTTGAACACTGAAGCTTTCTTT.

This clonotype was observed at least ten times. The chain has TRBV12-3 or TRBV12-4 and TRBJ1-2; D remains unclear. This CDR3 has 12 amino acids. Trimming stripped 7 bases from V and 3 bases from J, with 9 bases between. CDR3 amino acids: CASTADHYGYTF. The CDR3 coding sequence is TGTGCCAGCACTGCGGACCACTATGGCTACACCTTC.

This clonotype was counted only a few times. The chain recombines TRBV7-9 with TRBJ2-7; D not resolved. Germline CDR1 SEHNR, CDR2 FQNEAQ (reference sequence). This CDR3 contains 14 residues. V was cut by 5 bases and J by 1 base, with 12 bases left in between. The CDR3 DNA reads TGTGCCAGCAGCCAATTTCAGGCTTCCTACGAGCAGTACTTC. It translates to CASSQFQASYEQYF. Combining the CDR3 with reference TRBV7-9 and TRBJ2-7 gives the whole variable domain DTGVSQNPRHKITKRGQNVTFRCDPISEHNRLYWYRQTLGQGPEFLTYFQNEAQLEKSRLLSDRFSAERPKGSFSTLEIQRTEQGDSAMYLCASSQFQASYEQYFGPGTRLTVT.